This entry concerns a single T cell receptor (beta chain). Its recognized antigen is unknown. The record has no base qualities; no much larger clone is one base away. CDR1 and CDR2 were assigned from the germline V gene (reference sequence) as SEHNR and FQNEAQ. Reading from cysteine to phenylalanine, the CDR3 counts 14 amino acids. Only the CDR3 part of the read is kept: 42 bases, read in frame from the first base. V is pared back by 1 base and J by 5 bases, with 9 bases lying between the germline termini. To prepare the library, RT-PCR was applied. Instrument on record: Illumina HiSeq 2500. The public reads were quality trimmed at Q25 with fastp and then assembled into clones with MiXCR by TCRdb, keeping productive beta chains. Rows merge per CDR3 protein into single entries with the most common DNA and genes. The sample yields more than 450,000 distinct CDR3 sequences; about 11% were counted once. The top ten clones comprise about 10% of the sample.

The data originate from a study of response to subunit inactivated influenza vaccine (dated 2018 in TCRdb). For the study in its entirety: Deep quantitative profiling of the T cell receptor repertoire was used in the study to follow responses to a trivalent subunit inactivated influenza vaccine. Here is what the overall study found, with its caveats: The authors suggested that each seasonal influenza vaccination may recruit only a limited number of new T cells.

This sample was also put to use in a study of T cells expressing NK-cell markers. The second study's authors report: 5'RACE template switching, by which a universal primer site and unique molecular identifiers were added, was used to make TCR beta cDNA libraries. Three sorted T-cell subsets (CD3+CD56+NKG2C+, CD3+CD56+NKG2C- and CD3+CD56-NKG2C+) from seven to nine donors had their TCR beta-chain repertoires profiled. Among the eight sequenced donors, only one was HCMV-seronegative, while the other seven were HCMV-seropositive. In several experiments an anti-gammadeltaTCR antibody was added to restrict sorting to alphabetaTCR-expressing T cells. In six donors, the dominant CD3+CD56+NKG2C+ clonotypes were among the top 10 CD8+ clonotypes and accounted for roughly 1.0-7.0% of CD8+ T cells. Those dominant clonotypes were again the most abundant among CD3+CD56-NKG2C+ cells in several donors, at about 28.3-65%. It remained unclear whether the expanded NKG2C-expressing T cell clones were specific for HCMV antigens. The eight sequenced donors were randomly selected healthy volunteers, three men and five women. HCMV-specific IgG was detected in serum with a commercial ELISA kit to determine HCMV serostatus. Peripheral blood mononuclear cells were isolated from blood by Ficoll density gradient centrifugation. For six donors, bulk peripheral blood T-cell repertoires were additionally sequenced from unsorted PBMC. cDNA synthesis was primed from the TCR beta constant segment and was followed by two successive PCR amplification steps. Libraries were sequenced as 2 x 150 bp reads on Illumina HiSeq 2000/2500, MiSeq or NextSeq. MIGEC handled demultiplexing of the reads and grouping by UMI, while MiTCR was used to assemble and quantify clonotypes. Only TCR cDNA sequences supported by at least two reads were kept to exclude erroneous sequences. Downstream repertoire analysis used the tcR package, and clonotypes were matched across fractions by CDR3 nucleotide sequence plus V segment. VDJmatch was used to annotate antigen specificity against VDJdb, with one amino acid substitution in CDR3 allowed.

The sequenced sample was PBMCs from blood, obtained on the day of vaccination. The sequence was collected from a man in his fifties who received an inactivated influenza vaccine. Donor details come from another sample of the same person, matched by shared clones. This chain is built from TRBV7-9 and TRBJ2-4; the D gene cannot be named for sure. The base sequence is TGTGCCAGCAGCTTAGGGAGCTCTCAAAACATTCAGTACTTC. Translated, this is CASSLGSSQNIQYF.